This paragraph reports one TCR beta chain. This table comes from immunoSEQ multiplex PCR, and its TCRdb copy is limited to in-frame clones, with some not included. The profile covers around 180,000 clones, with more than 85% appearing a single time and about 2.1% taken by the ten largest. The data were obtained in a study of blood T cell repertoires in COVID-19. This CDR3 contains 14 residues. V was clipped by 2 bases and J by 5 bases, with 12 bases between them. Germline loops: CDR1 SGHDN, CDR2 FVKESK. The material sequenced was peripheral blood. V usage is TRBV14 and J usage is TRBJ2-5, with D possibly being TRBD1 (6 bases). The TCR was taken from a man in his 70s with active or convalescent COVID-19. The DNA for the CDR3 is TGTGCCAGCAGCCAAACAGGGAGAGAGGAGACCCAGTACTTC. Residues: CASSQTGREETQYF.